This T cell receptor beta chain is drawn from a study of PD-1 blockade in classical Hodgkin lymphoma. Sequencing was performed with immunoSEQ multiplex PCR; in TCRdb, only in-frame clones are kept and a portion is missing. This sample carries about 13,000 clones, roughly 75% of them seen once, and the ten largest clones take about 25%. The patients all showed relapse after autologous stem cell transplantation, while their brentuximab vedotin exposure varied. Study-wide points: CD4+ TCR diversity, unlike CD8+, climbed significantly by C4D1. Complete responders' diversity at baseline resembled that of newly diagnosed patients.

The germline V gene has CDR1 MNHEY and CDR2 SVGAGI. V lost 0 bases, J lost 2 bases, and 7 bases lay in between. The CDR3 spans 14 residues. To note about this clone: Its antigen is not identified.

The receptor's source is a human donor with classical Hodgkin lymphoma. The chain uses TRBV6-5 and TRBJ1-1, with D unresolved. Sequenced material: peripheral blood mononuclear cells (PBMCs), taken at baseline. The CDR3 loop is CASSYSTTNTEAFF. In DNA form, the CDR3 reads TGTGCCAGCAGTTACTCGACAACCAACACTGAAGCTTTCTTT.